This T cell receptor (beta chain) was recovered during a study of glioma-infiltrating T cells after dendritic cell vaccination. Background on the study: Dendritic cell vaccination trial patients had either newly diagnosed or recurrent glioblastoma.

The method was immunoSEQ multiplex PCR; TCRdb's version includes in-frame clones alone and lacks a portion of them. The sample includes about 67,000 clones, 81% of them seen just once. Before vaccination, two weeks after the third vaccination, and at progression, PBMC were collected. The receptor was derived from a human donor with glioblastoma. Here the sequenced sample was blood, taken before dendritic cell vaccination.

As DNA, the CDR3 is TGTGCCAGCAGTTACGGGCAGCTTAGCAATCAGCCCCAGCATTTT. Residues: CASSYGQLSNQPQHF. V gene TRBV6-6 combines with J gene TRBJ1-5, with unresolved D. V was trimmed by 2 bases and J by 0 bases, leaving 8 bases between them. CDR3 size: 15 residues. The germline gives CDR1 MNHNY, CDR2 SVGAGI (reference sequence).